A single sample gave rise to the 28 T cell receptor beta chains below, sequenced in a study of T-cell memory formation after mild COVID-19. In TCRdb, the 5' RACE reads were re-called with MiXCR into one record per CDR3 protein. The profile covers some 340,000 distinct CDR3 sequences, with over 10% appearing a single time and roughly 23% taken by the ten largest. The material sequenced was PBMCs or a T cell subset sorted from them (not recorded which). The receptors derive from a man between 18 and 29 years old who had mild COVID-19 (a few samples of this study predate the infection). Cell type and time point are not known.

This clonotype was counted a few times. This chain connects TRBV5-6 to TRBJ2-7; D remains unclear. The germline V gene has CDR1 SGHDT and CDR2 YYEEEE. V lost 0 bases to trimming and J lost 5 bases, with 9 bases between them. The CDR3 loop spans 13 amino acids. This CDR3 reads CASSLAASDEQYV. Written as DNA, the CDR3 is TGTGCCAGCAGCTTGGCGGCGAGCGACGAGCAGTACGTC.

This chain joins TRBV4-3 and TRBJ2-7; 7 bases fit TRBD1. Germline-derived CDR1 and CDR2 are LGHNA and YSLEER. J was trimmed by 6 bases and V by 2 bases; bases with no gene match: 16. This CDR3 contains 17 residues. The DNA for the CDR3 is TGCGCCAGCAGCCAACAAGTCCCTTACTCAACAGGGGTCGAGCAGTACTTC. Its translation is CASSQQVPYSTGVEQYF.

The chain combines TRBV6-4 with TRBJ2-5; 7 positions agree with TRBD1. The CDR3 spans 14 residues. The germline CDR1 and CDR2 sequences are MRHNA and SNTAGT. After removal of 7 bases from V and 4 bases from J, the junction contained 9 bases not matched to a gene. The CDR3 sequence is CASTGEGAGETQYF. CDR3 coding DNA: TGTGCCAGCACCGGAGAGGGGGCAGGAGAGACCCAGTACTTC.

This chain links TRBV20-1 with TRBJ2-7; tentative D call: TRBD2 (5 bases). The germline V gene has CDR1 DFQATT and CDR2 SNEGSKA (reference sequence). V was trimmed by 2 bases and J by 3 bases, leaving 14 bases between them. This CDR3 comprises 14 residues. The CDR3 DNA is TGCAGTGCTAGAAGGGAGACTCAAAACTACGAGCAGTACGTC. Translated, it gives CSARRETQNYEQYV.

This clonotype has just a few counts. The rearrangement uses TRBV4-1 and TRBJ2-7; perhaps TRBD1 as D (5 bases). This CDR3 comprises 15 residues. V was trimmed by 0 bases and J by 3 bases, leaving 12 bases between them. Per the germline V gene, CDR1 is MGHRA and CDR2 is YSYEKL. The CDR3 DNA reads TGCGCCAGCAGCCAAGAAGACAGACCCTACTACGAGCAGTACGTC. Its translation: CASSQEDRPYYEQYV.

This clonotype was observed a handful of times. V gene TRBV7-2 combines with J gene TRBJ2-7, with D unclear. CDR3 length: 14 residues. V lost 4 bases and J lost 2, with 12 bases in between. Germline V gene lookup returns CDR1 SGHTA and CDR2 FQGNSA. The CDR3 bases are TGTGCCAGCAGCTCAGAATTGGGCCCCTACGAGCAGTACTTC. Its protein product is CASSSELGPYEQYF.

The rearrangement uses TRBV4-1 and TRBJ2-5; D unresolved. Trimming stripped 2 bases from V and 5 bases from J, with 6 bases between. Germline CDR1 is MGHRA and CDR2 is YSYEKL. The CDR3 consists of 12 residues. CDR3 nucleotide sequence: TGCGCCAGCAGCCAATGGATGGAGACCCAGTACTTC. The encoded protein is CASSQWMETQYF.

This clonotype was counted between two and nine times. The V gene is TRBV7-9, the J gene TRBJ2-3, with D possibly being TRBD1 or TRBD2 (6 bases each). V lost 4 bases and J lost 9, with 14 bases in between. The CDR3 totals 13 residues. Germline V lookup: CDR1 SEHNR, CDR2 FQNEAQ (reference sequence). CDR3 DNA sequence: TGTGCCAGCAGCTCCGAGACCGGGGGCACGCAGTATTTT. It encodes CASSSETGGTQYF. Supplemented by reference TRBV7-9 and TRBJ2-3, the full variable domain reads DTGVSQNPRHKITKRGQNVTFRCDPISEHNRLYWYRQTLGQGPEFLTYFQNEAQLEKSRLLSDRFSAERPKGSFSTLEIQRTEQGDSAMYLCASSSETGGTQYFGPGTRLTVL.

CDR3 bases: TGTGCCATCAGGCGGGACATCAACAATGAGCAGTTCTTC. Its protein product is CAIRRDINNEQFF. J is TRBJ2-1 and V is TRBV10-3; perhaps D is TRBD1 or TRBD2 (6 bases each). The germline gives CDR1 ENHRY, CDR2 SYGVKD. The CDR3 totals 13 residues. V was cut by 6 bases and J by 5 bases, with 11 bases left in between.

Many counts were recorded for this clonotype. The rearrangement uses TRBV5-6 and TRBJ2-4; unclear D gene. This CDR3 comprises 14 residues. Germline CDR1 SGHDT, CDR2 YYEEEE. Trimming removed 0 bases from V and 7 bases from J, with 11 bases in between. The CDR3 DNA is TGTGCCAGCAGCTTGGATTGGGATACGAACATTCAGTACTTC. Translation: CASSLDWDTNIQYF.

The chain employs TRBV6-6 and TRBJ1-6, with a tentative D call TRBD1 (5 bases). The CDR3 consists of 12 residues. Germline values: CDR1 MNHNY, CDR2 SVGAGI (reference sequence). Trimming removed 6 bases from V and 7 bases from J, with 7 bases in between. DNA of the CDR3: TGTGCCAGCAGCCACAGGAATTCACCCCTCCACTTT. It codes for CASSHRNSPLHF.

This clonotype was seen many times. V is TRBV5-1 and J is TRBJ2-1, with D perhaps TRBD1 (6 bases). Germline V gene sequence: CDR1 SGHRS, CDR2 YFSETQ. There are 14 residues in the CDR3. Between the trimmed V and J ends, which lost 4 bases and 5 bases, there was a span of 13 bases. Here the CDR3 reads CASSPRQAHNEQFF. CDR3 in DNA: TGCGCCAGCAGCCCTAGACAGGCCCACAATGAGCAGTTCTTC. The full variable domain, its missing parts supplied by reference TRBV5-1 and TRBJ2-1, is KAGVTQTPRYLIKTRGQQVTLSCSPISGHRSVSWYQQTPGQGLQFLFEYFSETQRNKGNFPGRFSGRQFSNSRSEMNVSTLELGDSALYLCASSPRQAHNEQFFGPGTRLTVL.

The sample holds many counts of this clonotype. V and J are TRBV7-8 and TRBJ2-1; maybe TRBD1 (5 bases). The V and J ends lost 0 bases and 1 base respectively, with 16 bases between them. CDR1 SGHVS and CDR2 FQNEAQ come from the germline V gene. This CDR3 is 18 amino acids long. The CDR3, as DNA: TGTGCCAGCAGCTTAGCGTCAGGGCCCTTGTTATCCTACAATGAGCAGTTCTTC. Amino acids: CASSLASGPLLSYNEQFF.

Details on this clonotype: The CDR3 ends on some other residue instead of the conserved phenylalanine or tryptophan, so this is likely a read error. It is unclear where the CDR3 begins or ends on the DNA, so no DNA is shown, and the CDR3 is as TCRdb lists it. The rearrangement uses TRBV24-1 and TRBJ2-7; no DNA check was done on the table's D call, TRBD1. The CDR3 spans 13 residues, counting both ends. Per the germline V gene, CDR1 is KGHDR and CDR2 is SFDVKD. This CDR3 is CATSDLRQGTPAG.

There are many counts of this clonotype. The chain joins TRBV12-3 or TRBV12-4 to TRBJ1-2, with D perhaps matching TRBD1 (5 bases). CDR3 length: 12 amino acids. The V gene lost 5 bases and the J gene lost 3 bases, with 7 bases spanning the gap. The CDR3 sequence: CASSRGDYGYTF. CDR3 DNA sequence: TGTGCCAGCAGTAGAGGGGACTATGGCTACACCTTC.

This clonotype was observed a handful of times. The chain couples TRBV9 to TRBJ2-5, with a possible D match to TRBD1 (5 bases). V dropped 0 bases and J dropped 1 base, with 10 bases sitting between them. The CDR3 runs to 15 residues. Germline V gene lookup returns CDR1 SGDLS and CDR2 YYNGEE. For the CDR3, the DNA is TGTGCCAGCAGCGTAGGGACATTACTCCAAGAGACCCAGTACTTC. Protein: CASSVGTLLQETQYF.

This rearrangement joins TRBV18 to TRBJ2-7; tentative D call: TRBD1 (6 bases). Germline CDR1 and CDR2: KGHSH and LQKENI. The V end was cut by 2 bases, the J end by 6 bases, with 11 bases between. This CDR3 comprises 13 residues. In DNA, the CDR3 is TGTGCCAGCTCACCAGCAGGGGAAATCGAGCAGTACGTC. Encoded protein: CASSPAGEIEQYV.

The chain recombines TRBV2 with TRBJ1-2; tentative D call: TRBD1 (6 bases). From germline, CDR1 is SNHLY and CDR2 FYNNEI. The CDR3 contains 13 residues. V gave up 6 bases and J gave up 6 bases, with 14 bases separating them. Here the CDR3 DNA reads TGTGCCAGCAGCCGTCGGGCAGGGGATGGCTACACCTTC. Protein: CASSRRAGDGYTF.

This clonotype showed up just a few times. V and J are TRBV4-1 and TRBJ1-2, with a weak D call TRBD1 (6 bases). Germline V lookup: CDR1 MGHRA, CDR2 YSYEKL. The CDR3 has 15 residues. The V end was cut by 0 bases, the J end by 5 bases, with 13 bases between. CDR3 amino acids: CASSQEGTGRYGYTF. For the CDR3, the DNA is TGCGCCAGCAGCCAAGAAGGCACAGGGAGGTATGGCTACACCTTC.

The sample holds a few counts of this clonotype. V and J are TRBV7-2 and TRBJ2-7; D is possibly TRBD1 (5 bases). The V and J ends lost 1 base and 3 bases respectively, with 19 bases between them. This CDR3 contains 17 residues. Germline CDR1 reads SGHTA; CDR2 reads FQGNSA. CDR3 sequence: CASSLELSASGLYEQYV. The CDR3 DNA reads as TGTGCCAGCAGCTTAGAGCTGTCGGCTTCAGGGCTCTACGAGCAGTACGTC.

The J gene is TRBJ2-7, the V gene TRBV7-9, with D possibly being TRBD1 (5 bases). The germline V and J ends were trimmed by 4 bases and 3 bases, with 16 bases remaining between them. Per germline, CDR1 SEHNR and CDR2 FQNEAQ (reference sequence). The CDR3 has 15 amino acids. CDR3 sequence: CASSSPSETVYEQYV. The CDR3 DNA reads TGTGCCAGCAGCTCACCCTCGGAGACAGTCTACGAGCAGTACGTC.

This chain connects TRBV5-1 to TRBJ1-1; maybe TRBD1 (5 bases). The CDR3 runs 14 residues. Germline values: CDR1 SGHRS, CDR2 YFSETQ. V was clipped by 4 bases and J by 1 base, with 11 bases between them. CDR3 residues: CASSGGLPNTEAFF. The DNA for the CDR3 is TGCGCCAGCAGCGGGGGACTCCCGAACACTGAAGCTTTCTTT.

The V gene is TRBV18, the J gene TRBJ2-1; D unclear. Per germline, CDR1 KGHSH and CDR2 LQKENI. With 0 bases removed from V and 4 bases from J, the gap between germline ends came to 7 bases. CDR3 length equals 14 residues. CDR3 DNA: TGTGCCAGCTCACCACCTCAGGCTTACAATGAGCAGTTCTTC. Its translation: CASSPPQAYNEQFF. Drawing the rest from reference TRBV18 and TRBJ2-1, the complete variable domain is NAGVMQNPRHLVRRRGQEARLRCSPMKGHSHVYWYRQLPEEGLKFMVYLQKENIIDESGMPKERFSAEFPKEGPSILRIQQVVRGDSAAYFCASSPPQAYNEQFFGPGTRLTVL.

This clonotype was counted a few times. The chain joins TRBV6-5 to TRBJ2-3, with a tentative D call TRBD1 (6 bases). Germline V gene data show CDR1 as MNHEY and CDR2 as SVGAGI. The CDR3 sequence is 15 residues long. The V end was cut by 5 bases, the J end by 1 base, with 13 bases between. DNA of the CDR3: TGTGCCAGCAGTCGGGACATCGATGGCACAGATACGCAGTATTTT. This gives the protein CASSRDIDGTDTQYF.

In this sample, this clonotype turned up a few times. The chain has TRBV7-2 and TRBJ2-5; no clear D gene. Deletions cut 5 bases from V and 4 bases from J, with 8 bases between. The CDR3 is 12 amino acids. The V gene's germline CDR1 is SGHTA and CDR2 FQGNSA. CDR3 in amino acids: CASSPQIETQYF. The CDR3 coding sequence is TGTGCCAGCAGCCCACAAATAGAGACCCAGTACTTC.

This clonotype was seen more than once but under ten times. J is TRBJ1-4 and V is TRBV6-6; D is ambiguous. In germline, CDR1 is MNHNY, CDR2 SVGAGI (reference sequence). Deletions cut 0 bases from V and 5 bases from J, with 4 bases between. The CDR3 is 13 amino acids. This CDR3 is CASSYSQNEKLFF. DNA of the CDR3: TGTGCCAGCAGTTACTCTCAAAATGAAAAACTGTTTTTT.

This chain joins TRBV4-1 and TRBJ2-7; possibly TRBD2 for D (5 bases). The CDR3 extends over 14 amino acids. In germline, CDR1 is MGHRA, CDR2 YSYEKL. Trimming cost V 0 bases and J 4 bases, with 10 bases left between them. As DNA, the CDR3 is TGCGCCAGCAGCCAAGATACTAGGACGTACGAGCAGTACTTC. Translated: CASSQDTRTYEQYF.

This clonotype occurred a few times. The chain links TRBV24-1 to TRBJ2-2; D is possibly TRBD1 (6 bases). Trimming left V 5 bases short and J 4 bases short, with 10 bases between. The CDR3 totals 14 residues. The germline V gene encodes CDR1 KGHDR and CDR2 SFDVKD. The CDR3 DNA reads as TGTGCCACCAGTGTGACAGGAGGCACCGGGGAGCTGTTTTTT. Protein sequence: CATSVTGGTGELFF.